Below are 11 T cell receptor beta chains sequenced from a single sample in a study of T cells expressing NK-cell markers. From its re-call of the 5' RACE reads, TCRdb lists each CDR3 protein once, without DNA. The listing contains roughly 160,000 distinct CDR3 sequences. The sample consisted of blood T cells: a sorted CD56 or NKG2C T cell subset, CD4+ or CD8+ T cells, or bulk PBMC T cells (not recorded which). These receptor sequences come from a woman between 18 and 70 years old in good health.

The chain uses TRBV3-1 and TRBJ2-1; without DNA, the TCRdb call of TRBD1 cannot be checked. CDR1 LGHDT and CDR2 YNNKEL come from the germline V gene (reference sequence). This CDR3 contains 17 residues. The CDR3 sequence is CASSRLPQGLRANEQFF.

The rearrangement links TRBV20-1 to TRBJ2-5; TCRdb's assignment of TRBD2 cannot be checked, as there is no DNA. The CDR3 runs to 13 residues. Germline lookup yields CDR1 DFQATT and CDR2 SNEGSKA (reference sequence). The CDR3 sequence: CSATPSHQETQYF.

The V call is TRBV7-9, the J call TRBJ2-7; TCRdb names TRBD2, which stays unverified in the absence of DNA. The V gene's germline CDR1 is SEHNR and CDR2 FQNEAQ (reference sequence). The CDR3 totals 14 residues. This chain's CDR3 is CASSPRDHSYEQYF.

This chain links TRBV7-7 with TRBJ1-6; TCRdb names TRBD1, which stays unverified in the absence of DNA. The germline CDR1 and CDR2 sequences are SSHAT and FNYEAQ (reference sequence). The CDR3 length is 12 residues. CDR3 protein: CASSAPTGPLHF.

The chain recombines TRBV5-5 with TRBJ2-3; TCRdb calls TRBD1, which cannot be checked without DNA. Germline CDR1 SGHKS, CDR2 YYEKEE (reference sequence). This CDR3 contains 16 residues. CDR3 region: CASSPSGQGFTDTQYF.

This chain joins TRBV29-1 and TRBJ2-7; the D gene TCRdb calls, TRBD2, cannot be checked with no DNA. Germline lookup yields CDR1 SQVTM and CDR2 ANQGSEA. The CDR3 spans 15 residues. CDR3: CSVGLTSGRRSWQYF.

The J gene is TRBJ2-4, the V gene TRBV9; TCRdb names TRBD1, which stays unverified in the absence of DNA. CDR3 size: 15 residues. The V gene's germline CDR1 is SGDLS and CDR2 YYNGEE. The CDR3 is CASKGDEGAKNIQYF.

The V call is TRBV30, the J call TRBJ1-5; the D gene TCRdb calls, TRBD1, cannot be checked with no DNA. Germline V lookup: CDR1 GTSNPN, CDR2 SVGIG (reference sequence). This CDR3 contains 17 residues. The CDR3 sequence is CAWSQSGQGLGNQPQHF.

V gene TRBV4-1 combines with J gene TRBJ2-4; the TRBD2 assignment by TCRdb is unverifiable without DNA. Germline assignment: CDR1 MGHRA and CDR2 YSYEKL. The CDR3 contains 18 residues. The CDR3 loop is CASSLGLAGGIAKNIQYF.

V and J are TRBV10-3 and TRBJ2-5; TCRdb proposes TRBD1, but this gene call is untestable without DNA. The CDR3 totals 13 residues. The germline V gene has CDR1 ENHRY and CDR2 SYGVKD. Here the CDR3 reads CAIRGQGYETQYF.

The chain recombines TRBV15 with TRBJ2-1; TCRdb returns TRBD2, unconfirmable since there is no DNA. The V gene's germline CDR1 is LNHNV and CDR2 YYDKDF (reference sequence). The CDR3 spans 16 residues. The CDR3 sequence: CATSELPGLTYNEQFF.